The clone carrying this T cell receptor beta chain appeared once. This record comes from a study of shared clonotypes between healthy human individuals. Germline-derived CDR1 and CDR2 are SGHDT and YYEEEE. This CDR3 is built from 14 residues. Losses at the gene ends were 6 bases for V and 1 base for J; bases not matched to a gene: 6. The data were produced by immunoSEQ multiplex PCR, yet TCRdb's version contains in-frame clones alone and is incomplete. Among under 2,500,000 clones, roughly 95% were seen once, and the ten largest hold 0.1% to 0.15%. The V gene is TRBV5-6, the J gene TRBJ1-1; TRBD1 matches 7 bases. The specimen was naive CD4+ T cells sorted from blood. As to subset: CD45RA+ positively selected. The sequence was obtained from a man younger than 35 in good health. CDR3 amino acids: CASTQSGGNTEAFF. CDR3 coding DNA: TGTGCCAGCACCCAATCAGGGGGGAACACTGAAGCTTTCTTT. Looking up the rest from reference TRBV5-6 and TRBJ1-1 gives the full variable domain: DAGVTQSPTHLIKTRGQQVTLRCSPKSGHDTVSWYQQALGQGPQFIFQYYEEEERQRGNFPDRFSGHQFPNYSSELNVNALLLGDSALYLCASTQSGGNTEAFFGQGTRLTVV.